This T cell receptor beta chain was obtained from a study of metastatic and nonmetastatic thyroid tumors. Whole-study context: Repertoires were compared across blood and tumor or nodule tissue from malignant and benign thyroid patients. Whole-study findings and limits: Benign nodules were reported to have significantly lower TCR beta diversity than malignant thyroid tumors, in blood and tumor.

TCRdb reanalyzed the PCR reads via MiXCR. The sample shows about 18,000 clones, 25% to 35% of them seen only once. Thyroid surgery was performed in patients who had received no treatment beforehand. CDR1 is LNHDA and CDR2 is SQIVND in the germline V gene (reference sequence). With 5 bases removed from V and 1 base from J, the gap between germline ends came to 12 bases. The CDR3 consists of 14 residues. As regards this clone: Its antigen is not identified.

Sequenced: tumor tissue. The V and J genes are TRBV19 and TRBJ2-7; D call uncertain. This sequence was found in a male donor with papillary thyroid cancer or a benign thyroid nodule (not recorded which). Some clones in this sample may be carry-over from other donors' samples. The CDR3 is CASSQQHSSYEQYF. The CDR3 bases are TGTGCCAGTAGTCAACAGCATAGTTCCTACGAGCAGTACTTC.